The table lists the clone carrying this T cell receptor (beta chain) with a few counts. What it binds is unknown. The sample comes from a study of CD8 T cells in ankylosing spondylitis. Study outcomes and limitations: Previous work reported some of these motif variants in the synovial fluid and blood of reactive arthritis. What seemed typical of ankylosing spondylitis blood was a TCR beta motif built from eight highly homologous variants. Researchers reportedly found disease-linked clones significantly enriched in matched ankylosing spondylitis synovial fluid.

In making TCR beta libraries, quantitative 5'-RACE with molecular barcodes was used. TCRdb fed the 5' RACE reads into MiXCR, producing one record per CDR3 protein. Of approximately 220,000 distinct CDR3 sequences detected, roughly 26% appear once; the ten largest clones hold 6.6%. Trimming pared 6 bases from V and 4 bases from J, leaving 16 bases between. The CDR3 contains 15 residues. Germline lookup yields CDR1 MGHDK and CDR2 SYGVNS. The sample consisted of blood, either unsorted or a sorted T cell fraction (not recorded which). This chain connects TRBV25-1 to TRBJ1-5; perhaps TRBD1 as D (6 bases). This TCR was sampled from a male donor with ankylosing spondylitis or in good health (not recorded which). This CDR3 is CASRQGGGINQPQHF. The CDR3 DNA reads as TGTGCCAGCAGGCAAGGGGGGGGGATTAATCAGCCCCAGCATTTT.